This TCR beta chain was profiled in a study of cytomegalovirus exposure and HLA in healthy donors. Study-level findings and limits: Later on, analysis showed that most CMV-associated TCR beta chains appeared to be HLA-restricted. The study labeled 150 to 200 TCR beta chains cytomegalovirus-associated.

The study ran its PCR with 60 Vbeta and 13 Jbeta primers. Sequencing was performed with immunoSEQ multiplex PCR; in TCRdb, only in-frame clones are kept and a portion is missing. The table records 70,000 to 95,000 clones, 80% of them present only once. The CDR3 extends over 14 amino acids. CDR1 is SGHTS, CDR2 YDEGEE, per germline. With 4 bases clipped from V and 7 bases from J, the junction kept 8 bases outside the gene matches. About this clone itself: The antigen remains unidentified.

V usage is TRBV5-8 and J usage is TRBJ1-5; 7 nucleotides match TRBD1. Input material: PBMCs. The origin of this receptor is a man between 18 and 29 years old in good health and CMV-seronegative. The CDR3 is CASSRRQGTQPQHF. CDR3 nucleotide sequence: TGTGCCAGCAGCAGGAGACAGGGAACCCAGCCCCAGCATTTT.